The 18 T cell receptor beta chains below come from one sample, sequenced in a study of cytomegalovirus exposure and HLA in healthy donors. The PCR had 60 Vbeta and 13 Jbeta primers. The method was immunoSEQ multiplex PCR; TCRdb's version includes in-frame clones alone and lacks a portion of them. Of about 35,000 clones in the sample, 85% to 95% were seen once. Sequenced sample: PBMCs. The receptors originated from a woman aged 18-30 years in good health and CMV-seronegative.

The chain couples TRBV21-1 to TRBJ2-3; TRBD2, the table's D call, was not compared with the DNA. TRBV21-1 is marked as a pseudogene. The CDR3 loop spans 17 amino acids. The CDR3 loop reads CASSKGENVDLTDTQYF. In nucleotides, the CDR3 is TGTGCCAGCAGCAAAGGGGAGAACGTAGACCTCACAGATACGCAGTATTTT.

This clone was found a few times. J is TRBJ2-5 and V is TRBV2; possible D gene TRBD2, 6 bases. Germline-derived CDR1 and CDR2 are SNHLY and FYNNEI. Trimming took 3 bases from V and 1 from J, leaving 12 bases between them. This CDR3 has 15 residues. The CDR3 nucleotides read TGTGCCAGCAGTGACTCGGGGGTGAGCCAAGAGACCCAGTACTTC. Its translation: CASSDSGVSQETQYF.

The table lists this clone with a count of one. The chain joins TRBV2 to TRBJ2-5; 7 positions agree with TRBD2. J gave up 2 bases and V 2 bases, and 5 bases lay outside the gene matches. There are 15 residues in the CDR3. Germline assignment: CDR1 SNHLY and CDR2 FYNNEI. The CDR3 sequence is CASSELRGEQETQYF. The CDR3, as DNA: TGTGCCAGCAGTGAACTCCGGGGGGAACAAGAGACCCAGTACTTC.

The rearrangement uses TRBV27 and TRBJ2-1; a possible D gene is TRBD2 (6 bases). The CDR3 sequence is 13 residues long. The V gene's germline CDR1 is MNHEY and CDR2 SMNVEV (reference sequence). The V end was cut by 3 bases, the J end by 5 bases, with 8 bases between. CDR3 region: CASSFRGNNEQFF. The CDR3 nucleotides are TGTGCCAGCAGTTTTCGGGGGAACAATGAGCAGTTCTTC.

The chain links TRBV28 to TRBJ1-1, with a weak D call TRBD1 (5 bases). The V end was cut by 6 bases, the J end by 1 base, with 12 bases between. This CDR3 region has 14 residues. CDR1 is MDHEN, CDR2 SYDVKM, per germline. The CDR3 here is CASSLSGGNTEAFF. CDR3 coding DNA: TGTGCCAGCAGCCTTTCGGGGGGGAACACTGAAGCTTTCTTT.

The V gene is TRBV29-1, the J gene TRBJ2-7; D might be TRBD1 (6 bases). V was pared by 5 bases and J by 7 bases, with 21 bases between. The CDR3 totals 14 residues. The germline gives CDR1 SQVTM, CDR2 ANQGSEA. This chain's CDR3 is CSVINRDGTGEQYF. For the CDR3, the DNA is TGCAGCGTTATTAACAGGGATGGCACCGGGGAGCAGTACTTC.

CDR3 loop: CASSRDLDRHYGYTF. Written as DNA, the CDR3 is TGTGCCAGCAGTCGCGACCTGGACAGGCACTATGGCTACACCTTC. V and J are TRBV6-5 and TRBJ1-2, with 7 bases that match TRBD1. This CDR3 has 15 residues. The ends lost 5 bases at V and 3 bases at J; junction bases unmatched: 9. CDR1 is MNHEY and CDR2 is SVGAGI in the germline V gene.

CDR3 bases: TGTGCCAGCAGCCGAAACAGGGGGCGGATGAACACTGAAGCTTTCTTT. This gives the protein CASSRNRGRMNTEAFF. This chain links TRBV28 with TRBJ1-1; TRBD1 matches at 9 bases. From germline, CDR1 is MDHEN and CDR2 SYDVKM. This CDR3 has 16 amino acids. V shed 6 bases and J 0 bases; nucleotides not matched to a gene: 8.

The rearrangement uses TRBV7-2 and TRBJ2-3; tentative D call: TRBD1 (6 bases). V was cut by 5 bases and J by 2 bases, with 17 bases left in between. Germline CDR1 and CDR2: SGHTA and FQGNSA. This CDR3 is 16 amino acids long. Written as DNA, the CDR3 is TGTGCCAGCAGCCCGAACAGGGTGGGGAACACAGATACGCAGTATTTT. Translation: CASSPNRVGNTDTQYF.

Only one count was recorded for this clone. V gene TRBV4-2 combines with J gene TRBJ1-2, with no clear D. V shed 0 bases and J shed 4 bases, with 15 bases lying between them. Germline CDR1 reads LGHNA; CDR2 reads YNFKEQ. The CDR3 totals 16 residues. The CDR3, as DNA: TGTGCCAGCAGCCAAGACGAGTACAGATTAATCTATGGCTACACCTTC. It yields the protein CASSQDEYRLIYGYTF.

This chain uses TRBV25-1 with TRBJ2-7; 7 nucleotides line up with TRBD2. V gave up 2 bases and J gave up 5 bases; unmatched junction bases: 12. The CDR3 loop spans 16 amino acids. CDR1 is MGHDK and CDR2 is SYGVNS in the germline V gene. The CDR3 loop reads CASSERGRGRVDEQYF. The CDR3 region has the DNA TGTGCCAGCAGTGAAAGAGGGAGGGGCAGGGTCGACGAGCAGTACTTC.

This chain connects TRBV29-1 to TRBJ1-1; 7 nucleotides align to TRBD1. The germline CDR1 and CDR2 sequences are SQVTM and ANQGSEA. The CDR3 contains 10 residues. V was clipped by 5 bases and J by 11 bases; unmatched bases: 5. Written as DNA, the CDR3 is TGCAGCGTTTTCCAGGGGGTGGCTTTCTTT. Amino acids: CSVFQGVAFF.

The V and J genes are TRBV9 and TRBJ1-1, with D unresolved. The length of the CDR3 is 14 residues. Trimming removed 4 bases at V and 0 bases at J, with 10 bases between. Germline lookup yields CDR1 SGDLS and CDR2 YYNGEE. The CDR3 loop reads CASSRRGLNTEAFF. In DNA, the CDR3 is TGTGCCAGCAGCAGAAGAGGGTTGAACACTGAAGCTTTCTTT.

J is TRBJ1-2 and V is TRBV6-5, with a weak D call TRBD1 (6 bases). The CDR3 has 12 amino acids. The germline gives CDR1 MNHEY, CDR2 SVGAGI. V dropped 9 bases and J dropped 4 bases, with 12 bases sitting between them. The CDR3 region is CASSDSSYGYTF. CDR3 sequence (DNA): TGTGCCAGTTCGGACAGCTCCTATGGCTACACCTTC.

J is TRBJ2-7 and V is TRBV9; 11 positions agree with TRBD2. Germline CDR1 reads SGDLS; CDR2 reads YYNGEE. The CDR3 runs to 16 residues. Germline trimming cut 3 bases from V and 0 bases from J; bases unmatched to any gene: 5. In DNA, the CDR3 is TGTGCCAGCAGCGATAGCGGGAGGGTCCCCTCCTACGAGCAGTACTTC. Translation: CASSDSGRVPSYEQYF. Drawing the rest from reference TRBV9 and TRBJ2-7, the complete variable domain is DSGVTQTPKHLITATGQRVTLRCSPRSGDLSVYWYQQSLDQGLQFLIQYYNGEERAKGNILERFSAQQFPDLHSELNLSSLELGDSALYFCASSDSGRVPSYEQYFGPGTRLTVT.

V gene TRBV18 combines with J gene TRBJ2-5, with 9 bases that match TRBD1. TRBJ2-7 matches the DNA end more closely, so the J call is doubtful. The CDR3 consists of 14 residues. The germline gives CDR1 KGHSH, CDR2 LQKENI. CDR3 sequence: CASSPVQGANEQYF. CDR3 nucleotide sequence: TGTGCCAGCTCACCGGTACAGGGGGCCAACGAGCAGTACTTC.

V is TRBV6-5 and J is TRBJ2-4; TRBD1 matches at 8 bases. From germline, CDR1 is MNHEY and CDR2 SVGAGI. The CDR3 loop spans 15 amino acids. Losses at the gene ends were 5 bases for V and 8 bases for J; bases not matched to a gene: 11. The CDR3 DNA reads TGTGCCAGCAGTGCAAGCAGGGGGCGGATATACATTCAGTACTTC. Its protein is CASSASRGRIYIQYF.

The chain joins TRBV2 to TRBJ2-2; perhaps TRBD2 as D (5 bases). Germline CDR1 reads SNHLY; CDR2 reads FYNNEI. Trimming pared 7 bases from V and 4 bases from J, leaving 22 bases between. The CDR3 is 17 amino acids. As DNA, the CDR3 is TGTGCCAGCAACATTGAGAAGGACTGGATCTCCACCGGGGAGCTGTTTTTT. This encodes CASNIEKDWISTGELFF.